These 29 T cell receptor beta chains were all obtained from the same sample, sequenced in a study of CD8 T cells in ankylosing spondylitis. A single record per CDR3 protein comes from TCRdb applying MiXCR to the 5' RACE reads. The sample has 200,000 to 300,000 distinct CDR3 sequences; around 9.2% are singletons. Sequencing was carried out using blood, either unsorted or a sorted T cell fraction (not recorded which). These receptors were obtained from a male donor with ankylosing spondylitis or in good health (not recorded which).

This clonotype was seen ten or more times. V is TRBV7-8 and J is TRBJ2-3, with D possibly TRBD2 on 6 matching bases. The CDR3 is 15 residues long. V lost 0 bases, J lost 4 bases, and 11 bases lay in between. Germline V gene lookup returns CDR1 SGHVS and CDR2 FQNEAQ. The CDR3 spells CASSLAQRAPDTQYF. As DNA, the CDR3 is TGTGCCAGCAGCTTAGCGCAGCGGGCCCCAGATACGCAGTATTTT.

This clonotype was picked up many times. The chain joins TRBV20-1 to TRBJ1-5, with 9 bases aligning to TRBD1. Germline CDR1 and CDR2: DFQATT and SNEGSKA (reference sequence). Trimming at V came to 5 bases and at J to 4 bases, leaving 6 bases not matched to a gene. The CDR3 loop spans 14 amino acids. This CDR3 is CSAHRGRLNQPQHF. CDR3 nucleotide sequence: TGCAGTGCTCACAGGGGGCGATTGAATCAGCCCCAGCATTTT.

The V gene is TRBV4-3, the J gene TRBJ1-2; no clear D. Trimming stripped 0 bases from V and 0 bases from J, with 8 bases between. The CDR3 is 15 residues long. Per germline, CDR1 LGHNA and CDR2 YSLEER. The CDR3 DNA follows: TGCGCCAGCAGCCAAGAGCACCTTTCTAACTATGGCTACACCTTC. Translated: CASSQEHLSNYGYTF.

The sample holds a few counts of this clonotype. The chain uses TRBV7-2 and TRBJ1-1; maybe TRBD1 (5 bases). Trimming cost V 5 bases and J 5 bases, with 15 bases left between them. Germline CDR1 reads SGHTA; CDR2 reads FQGNSA. The CDR3 length is 14 residues. CDR3 nucleotides: TGTGCCAGCAGCCAAGGACACTGGAATACTGAAGCTTTCTTT. Its translation: CASSQGHWNTEAFF.

In this sample, this clonotype turned up many times. The rearrangement uses TRBV20-1 and TRBJ2-5; the match to TRBD2 covers 9 bases. CDR3 size: 13 residues. With 6 bases clipped from V and 5 bases from J, the junction kept 7 bases outside the gene matches. In germline, CDR1 is DFQATT, CDR2 SNEGSKA (reference sequence). The CDR3, as DNA: TGCAGTGCCCCAGGACTAGCGTCGGAGACCCAGTACTTC. Translated: CSAPGLASETQYF.

This clonotype was seen repeatedly, ten times or more. V gene TRBV27 combines with J gene TRBJ2-1, with 12 nucleotides matching TRBD2. CDR3 size: 15 residues. V shed 5 bases, J shed 6 bases, and the junction held 5 bases outside the gene matches. Germline V gene sequence: CDR1 MNHEY, CDR2 SMNVEV (reference sequence). The CDR3 sequence is CASSLGTSGSNEQFF. As DNA, the CDR3 is TGTGCCAGCAGTCTCGGGACTAGCGGGTCCAATGAGCAGTTCTTC.

The chain uses TRBV7-9 and TRBJ1-6, with D unclear. V gave up 2 bases and J gave up 6 bases, with 8 bases separating them. The CDR3 sequence is 14 residues long. Looked up from germline, CDR1 is SEHNR and CDR2 is FQNEAQ (reference sequence). CDR3 in DNA: TGTGCCAGCAGCTTAAGCCAGACTAATTCACCCCTCCACTTT. The encoded protein is CASSLSQTNSPLHF.

This clonotype has only a few counts. The gene calls are TRBV2 and TRBJ2-5; 8 bases agree with TRBD1. This CDR3 spans 17 amino acids. The germline gives CDR1 SNHLY, CDR2 FYNNEI. J gave up 5 bases and V 4 bases, and 15 bases lay outside the gene matches. CDR3 sequence (DNA): TGTGCCAGCAGTGTGATACAGGGGGAGAGGATTGGGGAGACCCAGTACTTC. Its protein product is CASSVIQGERIGETQYF.

About this clonotype itself: A clone one base away is much larger, so this may be a read error. The chain joins TRBV7-7 to TRBJ2-1; D is perhaps TRBD2 (6 bases). This CDR3 region has 13 residues. Germline V gives CDR1 SSHAT, CDR2 FNYEAQ (reference sequence). CDR3 bases: TGTGCTAGCAGCTTAAGCGGACTAAATGAGCAGTTCTTC. Its protein is CASSLSGLNEQFF. Combining the CDR3 with reference TRBV7-7 and TRBJ2-1 gives the whole variable domain GAGVSQSPRYKVTKRGQDVTLRCDPISSHATLYWYQQALGQGPEFLTYFNYEAQPDKSGLPSDRFSAERPEGSISTLTIQRTEQRDSAMYRCASSLSGLNEQFFGPGTRLTVL.

This clonotype has at least ten counts. This chain's CDR3 is CSVEERTYGYTF. The CDR3, as DNA: TGCAGCGTTGAAGAACGGACCTATGGCTACACCTTC. The V gene is TRBV29-1, the J gene TRBJ1-2; D is undetermined. The CDR3 length is 12 residues. Germline V gives CDR1 SQVTM, CDR2 ANQGSEA. V dropped 0 bases and J dropped 4 bases, with 6 bases sitting between them. Full variable domain (remainder filled in from reference TRBV29-1 and TRBJ1-2): SAVISQKPSRDICQRGTSLTIQCQVDSQVTMMFWYRQQPGQSLTLIATANQGSEATYESGFVIDKFPISRPNLTFSTLTVSNMSPEDSSIYLCSVEERTYGYTFGSGTRLTVV.

The chain employs TRBV7-3 and TRBJ2-3; 10 nucleotides agree with TRBD2. The CDR3 runs to 15 residues. V lost 7 bases, J lost 4 bases, and 8 bases stayed unmatched. CDR1 and CDR2 from the germline V gene are SGHTA and FQGTGA. DNA for the CDR3: TGTGCCAGCAACCCCAGCGGGGGGGCTTCAGATACGCAGTATTTT. It specifies CASNPSGGASDTQYF.

The CDR3 DNA follows: TGCAGTGCTAGGAGCGCGCGGGGGGCCTACAATGAGCAGTTCTTC. This gives the protein CSARSARGAYNEQFF. The J gene is TRBJ2-1, the V gene TRBV20-1; 8 bases match TRBD2. Trimming took 3 bases from V and 2 from J; bases not matched to a gene: 6. The CDR3 contains 15 residues. Germline V CDR1 and CDR2: DFQATT, SNEGSKA (reference sequence).

There are many counts of this clonotype. The rearrangement joins TRBV7-2 to TRBJ1-5, with unresolved D. Trimming removed 1 base from V and 6 bases from J, with 10 bases in between. CDR1 and CDR2 from the germline V gene are SGHTA and FQGNSA. The CDR3 contains 14 residues. CDR3 in amino acids: CASSLGIGFQPQHF. The CDR3 DNA is TGTGCCAGCAGCTTAGGTATAGGTTTTCAGCCCCAGCATTTT.

This clonotype has at least ten counts. In DNA, the CDR3 is TGCGCCAGCAGCTTGGTCGCGGCAGATAATCGCGCTGAAGCTTTCTTT. Residues: CASSLVAADNRAEAFF. The rearrangement joins TRBV5-1 to TRBJ1-1; no reliable D call. The CDR3 is 16 amino acids. Deletions cut 0 bases from V and 6 bases from J, with 18 bases between. Germline V lookup: CDR1 SGHRS, CDR2 YFSETQ.

This clonotype was detected ten times or more. This sequence joins TRBV5-1 and TRBJ2-1; D is ambiguous. The V gene's germline CDR1 is SGHRS and CDR2 YFSETQ. The CDR3 has 13 residues. V was clipped by 6 bases and J by 4 bases, with 11 bases between them. The CDR3 DNA is TGCGCCAGCACCTCCGTGGGGTACAATGAGCAGTTCTTC. Translated, it gives CASTSVGYNEQFF.

This clonotype turned up a few times. The chain recombines TRBV7-2 with TRBJ2-7, with TRBD2 matching 7 bases. The length of the CDR3 is 15 residues. Germline V CDR1 and CDR2: SGHTA, FQGNSA. The junction had 5 bases not matched to a gene; V was cut back by 1 base and J by 2 bases. In DNA form, the CDR3 reads TGTGCCAGCAGCTTAGATGGCGGGGGTGCCTACGAGCAGTACTTC. It specifies CASSLDGGGAYEQYF.

This clonotype came up a few times. The chain recombines TRBV10-3 with TRBJ1-1; the match to TRBD1 covers 8 bases. Germline values: CDR1 ENHRY, CDR2 SYGVKD. With 2 bases clipped from V and 10 bases from J, the junction kept 9 bases outside the gene matches. CDR3 size: 14 residues. In DNA form, the CDR3 reads TGTGCCATCAGTGAGGGCGACAGGGGAGTCCCAGCTTTCTTT. Encoded protein: CAISEGDRGVPAFF.

This clonotype was seen at least ten times. The chain uses TRBV7-8 and TRBJ2-7; TRBD2 aligns across 14 bases. Germline assignment: CDR1 SGHVS and CDR2 FQNEAQ. The CDR3 is 17 residues long. V shed 6 bases, J shed 2 bases, and the junction held 9 bases outside the gene matches. The chain's CDR3 is CASSGTSGSALTYEQYF. As DNA, the CDR3 is TGTGCCAGCAGTGGGACTAGCGGGAGCGCTTTGACCTACGAGCAGTACTTC.

This clonotype occurred many times. The rearrangement uses TRBV7-9 and TRBJ2-5, with no clear D. The CDR3 length is 15 residues. The V gene lost 4 bases and the J gene lost 0 bases, with 12 bases spanning the gap. Germline V lookup: CDR1 SEHNR, CDR2 FQNEAQ (reference sequence). The DNA of the CDR3 is TGTGCCAGCAGCTCCAATCGCCTGTACCAAGAGACCCAGTACTTC. This gives the protein CASSSNRLYQETQYF.

This clonotype was observed at least ten times. The chain uses TRBV5-1 and TRBJ2-7, with D maybe TRBD2 (5 bases). CDR1 and CDR2 (germline): SGHRS, YFSETQ. The V end was cut by 0 bases, the J end by 5 bases, with 9 bases between. CDR3 length: 13 amino acids. CDR3 nucleotides: TGCGCCAGCAGCTTGGCCGGGAAAAACGAGCAGTACTTC. This encodes CASSLAGKNEQYF.

This clonotype showed up many times. V and J are TRBV27 and TRBJ2-3; D might be TRBD2 (5 bases). V dropped 5 bases and J dropped 2 bases, with 8 bases sitting between them. The germline CDR1 and CDR2 sequences are MNHEY and SMNVEV (reference sequence). The CDR3 consists of 13 residues. The CDR3 is CASSPEVTDTQYF. As DNA, the CDR3 is TGTGCCAGCAGTCCGGAGGTCACAGATACGCAGTATTTT.

V is TRBV7-6 and J is TRBJ2-7; possible D gene TRBD2, 5 bases. The CDR3 length is 14 residues. Trimming took 4 bases from V and 3 from J, leaving 13 bases between them. From germline, CDR1 is SGHVS and CDR2 FNYEAQ. The DNA of the CDR3 is TGTGCCAGCAGCTCCTCGGGGAAGGGCTACGAGCAGTACTTC. Protein: CASSSSGKGYEQYF.

This clonotype was seen at least ten times. V gene TRBV5-6 combines with J gene TRBJ2-7; the match to TRBD1 covers 9 bases. Germline CDR1 is SGHDT and CDR2 is YYEEEE. Trimming at V came to 2 bases and at J to 6 bases, leaving 9 bases not matched to a gene. The CDR3 spans 15 residues. The CDR3 loop reads CASSLPGTGTREQYF. CDR3 sequence (DNA): TGTGCCAGCAGCTTACCCGGGACAGGGACCCGCGAGCAGTACTTC.

The J gene is TRBJ1-1, the V gene TRBV5-1, with D perhaps matching TRBD1 (5 bases). CDR3 length: 14 amino acids. CDR1 is SGHRS, CDR2 YFSETQ, per germline. V dropped 4 bases and J dropped 6 bases, with 16 bases sitting between them. The CDR3 here is CASSQSGGFAEAFF. Written as DNA, the CDR3 is TGCGCCAGCAGCCAATCGGGGGGGTTCGCTGAAGCTTTCTTT.

This clonotype has ten or more counts. The chain carries TRBV20-1 and TRBJ1-6; 11 nucleotides agree with TRBD1. Germline V gene sequence: CDR1 DFQATT, CDR2 SNEGSKA (reference sequence). V lost 1 base and J lost 9; bases outside the gene matches: 2. The CDR3 has 14 amino acids. CDR3 sequence (DNA): TGCAGTGCTAGAGGGACAGGGGGCAGTTCACCCCTCCACTTT. Protein sequence: CSARGTGGSSPLHF.

Concerning this clonotype: A much larger clonotype is one base distant, so this may be a read error. The chain links TRBV7-9 to TRBJ2-1; 9 bases fit TRBD2. The CDR3 is 15 amino acids. Germline CDR1 and CDR2: SEHNR and FQNEAQ (reference sequence). V shed 7 bases and J 10 bases; nucleotides not matched to a gene: 14. CDR3 protein: CASNSPAGGPQEQFF. Written as DNA, the CDR3 is TGTGCCAGCAACTCCCCCGCGGGAGGGCCGCAAGAGCAGTTCTTC.

The chain combines TRBV20-1 with TRBJ2-7; D is undetermined. Trimming left V 6 bases short and J 0 bases short, with 15 bases between. The CDR3 loop spans 14 amino acids. The germline CDR1 and CDR2 sequences are DFQATT and SNEGSKA (reference sequence). CDR3 protein: CSALRAASSYEQYF. The CDR3 nucleotides read TGCAGTGCCCTCCGGGCGGCGAGCTCCTACGAGCAGTACTTC.

There are a few counts of this clonotype. V gene TRBV30 combines with J gene TRBJ2-3, with 11 bases lining up with TRBD2. With 5 bases clipped from V and 2 bases from J, the junction kept 3 bases outside the gene matches. The germline gives CDR1 GTSNPN, CDR2 SVGIG (reference sequence). There are 14 residues in the CDR3. The CDR3 bases are TGTGCCTGGGCTAGCGGGGGGATCACAGATACGCAGTATTTT. It is translated as CAWASGGITDTQYF.

Notes on this clonotype: A much larger clonotype is one base distant, so this may be a read error. The J gene is TRBJ1-1, the V gene TRBV7-2; no firm D call. Germline V lookup: CDR1 SGHTA, CDR2 FQGNSA. This CDR3 has 13 residues. V was cut by 2 bases and J by 0 bases, with 4 bases left in between. The DNA for the CDR3 is TGTGCCAGCAGCTTACCGGTGAACACTGAAGCTTTCTTT. It yields the protein CASSLPVNTEAFF.